One T cell receptor beta chain is described in this entry. These data originate in a study of blood T cell repertoires in COVID-19. The Seattle patients joined while their infection was active and were tracked longitudinally afterward. Profiling relied on immunoSEQ multiplex PCR, and the TCRdb table lists in-frame clones only, not all of them. The data show approximately 290,000 clones, roughly four fifths seen once. Between the trimmed V and J ends, which lost 4 bases and 4 bases, there was a span of 13 bases. Germline CDR1 is LGHNA and CDR2 is YSLEER. The CDR3 is 15 amino acids. The TCR was taken from an older person with COVID-19, enrolled during active disease. The specimen was peripheral blood. This chain connects TRBV4-3 to TRBJ1-4, with D unclear. The CDR3 nucleotides are TGCGCCAGCAGCCCCACGAGGGCTTTTAATGAAAAACTGTTTTTT. As protein: CASSPTRAFNEKLFF.